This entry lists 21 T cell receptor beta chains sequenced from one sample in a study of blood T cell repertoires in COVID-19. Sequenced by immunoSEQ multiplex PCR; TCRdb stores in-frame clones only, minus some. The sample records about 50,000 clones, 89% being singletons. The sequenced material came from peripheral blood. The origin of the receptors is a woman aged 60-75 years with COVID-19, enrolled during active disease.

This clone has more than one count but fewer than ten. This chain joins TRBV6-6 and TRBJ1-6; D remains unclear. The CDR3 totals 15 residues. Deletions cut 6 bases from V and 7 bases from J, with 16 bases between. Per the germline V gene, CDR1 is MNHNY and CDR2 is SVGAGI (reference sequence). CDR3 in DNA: TGTGCCAGCAGGGACTCGACACGGAGAAATTCACCCCTCCACTTT. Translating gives CASRDSTRRNSPLHF.

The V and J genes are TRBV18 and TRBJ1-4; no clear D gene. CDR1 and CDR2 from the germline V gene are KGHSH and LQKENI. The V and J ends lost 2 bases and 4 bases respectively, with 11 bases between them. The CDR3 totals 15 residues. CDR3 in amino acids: CASSPGSGDNEKLFF. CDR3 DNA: TGTGCCAGCTCACCAGGCTCCGGGGATAATGAAAAACTGTTTTTT.

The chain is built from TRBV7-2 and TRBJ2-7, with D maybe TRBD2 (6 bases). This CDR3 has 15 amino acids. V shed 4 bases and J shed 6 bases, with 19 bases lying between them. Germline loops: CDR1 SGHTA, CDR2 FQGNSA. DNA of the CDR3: TGTGCCAGCAGCTCTTTGTTGGGGGGAACCGGCGAGCAGTACTTC. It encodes CASSSLLGGTGEQYF. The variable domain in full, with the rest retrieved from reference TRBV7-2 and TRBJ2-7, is GAGVSQSPSNKVTEKGKDVELRCDPISGHTALYWYRQSLGQGLEFLIYFQGNSAPDKSGLPSDRFSAERTGGSVSTLTIQRTQQEDSAVYLCASSSLLGGTGEQYFGPGTRLTVT.

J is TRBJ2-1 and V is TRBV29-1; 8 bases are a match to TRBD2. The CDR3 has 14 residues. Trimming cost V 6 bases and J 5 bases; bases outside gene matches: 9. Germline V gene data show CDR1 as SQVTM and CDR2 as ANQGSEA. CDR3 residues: CSVAGRASDNEQFF. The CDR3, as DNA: TGCAGCGTCGCCGGGAGGGCCAGTGACAATGAGCAGTTCTTC.

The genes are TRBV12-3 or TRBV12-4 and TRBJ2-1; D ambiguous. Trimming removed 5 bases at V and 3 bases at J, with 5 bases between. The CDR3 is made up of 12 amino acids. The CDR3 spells CASSTRYNEQFF. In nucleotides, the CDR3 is TGTGCCAGCAGTACTCGCTACAATGAGCAGTTCTTC.

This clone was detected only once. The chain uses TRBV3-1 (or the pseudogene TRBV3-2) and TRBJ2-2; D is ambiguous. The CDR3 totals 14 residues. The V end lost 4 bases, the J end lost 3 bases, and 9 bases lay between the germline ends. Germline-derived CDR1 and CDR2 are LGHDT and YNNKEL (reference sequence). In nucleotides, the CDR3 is TGTGCCAGCAGCCCTGAGGCGGACACCGGGGAGCTGTTTTTT. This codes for CASSPEADTGELFF.

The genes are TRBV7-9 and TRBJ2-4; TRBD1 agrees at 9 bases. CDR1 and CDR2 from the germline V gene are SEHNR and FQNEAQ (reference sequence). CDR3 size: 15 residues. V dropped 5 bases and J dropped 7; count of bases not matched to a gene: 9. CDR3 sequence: CASSPADRGFNIQYF. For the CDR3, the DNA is TGTGCCAGCAGCCCCGCGGACAGGGGCTTTAACATTCAGTACTTC.

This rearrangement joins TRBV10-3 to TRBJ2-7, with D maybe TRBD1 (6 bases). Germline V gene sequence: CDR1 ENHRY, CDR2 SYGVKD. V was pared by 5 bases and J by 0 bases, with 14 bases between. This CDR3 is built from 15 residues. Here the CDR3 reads CAISRDNPSSYEQYF. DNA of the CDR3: TGTGCCATCAGTAGGGACAACCCGAGCTCCTACGAGCAGTACTTC.

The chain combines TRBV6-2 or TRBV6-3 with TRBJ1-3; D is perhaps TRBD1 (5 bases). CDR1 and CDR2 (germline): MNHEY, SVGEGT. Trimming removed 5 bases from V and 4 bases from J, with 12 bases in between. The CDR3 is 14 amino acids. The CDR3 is CASSDPGPGNTIYF. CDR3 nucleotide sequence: TGTGCCAGCAGTGATCCAGGGCCGGGAAACACCATATATTTT.

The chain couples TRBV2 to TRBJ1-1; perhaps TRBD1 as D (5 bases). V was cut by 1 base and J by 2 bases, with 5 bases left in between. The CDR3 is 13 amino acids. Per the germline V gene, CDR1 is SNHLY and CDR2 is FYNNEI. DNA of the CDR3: TGTGCCAGCAGTGAAGGGGGCAACACTGAAGCTTTCTTT. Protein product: CASSEGGNTEAFF.

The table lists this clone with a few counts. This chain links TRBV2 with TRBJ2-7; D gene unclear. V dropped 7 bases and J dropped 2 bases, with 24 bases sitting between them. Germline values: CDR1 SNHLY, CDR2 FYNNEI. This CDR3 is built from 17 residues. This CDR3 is CASTANFAELTTYEQYF. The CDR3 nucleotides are TGTGCCAGCACGGCGAATTTTGCCGAACTTACTACCTACGAGCAGTACTTC.

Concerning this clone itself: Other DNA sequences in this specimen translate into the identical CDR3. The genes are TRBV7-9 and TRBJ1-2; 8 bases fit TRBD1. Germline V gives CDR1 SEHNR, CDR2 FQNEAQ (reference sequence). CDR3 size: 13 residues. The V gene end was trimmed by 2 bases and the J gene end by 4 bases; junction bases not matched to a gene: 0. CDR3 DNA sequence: TGTGCCAGCAGCTTAACAGGGGGCTATGGCTACACCTTC. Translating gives CASSLTGGYGYTF.

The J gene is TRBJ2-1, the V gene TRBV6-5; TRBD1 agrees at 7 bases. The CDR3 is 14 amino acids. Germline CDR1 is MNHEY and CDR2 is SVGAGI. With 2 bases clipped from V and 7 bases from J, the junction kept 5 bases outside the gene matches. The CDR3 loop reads CASSYTSTGNEQFF. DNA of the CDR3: TGTGCCAGCAGTTACACATCGACAGGGAATGAGCAGTTCTTC.

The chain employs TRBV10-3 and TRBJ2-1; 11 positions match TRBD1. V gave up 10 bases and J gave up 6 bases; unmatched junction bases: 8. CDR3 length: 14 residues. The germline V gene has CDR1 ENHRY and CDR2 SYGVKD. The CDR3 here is CATLDRGPPNEQFF. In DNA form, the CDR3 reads TGTGCCACCCTGGACAGGGGGCCCCCCAATGAGCAGTTCTTC.

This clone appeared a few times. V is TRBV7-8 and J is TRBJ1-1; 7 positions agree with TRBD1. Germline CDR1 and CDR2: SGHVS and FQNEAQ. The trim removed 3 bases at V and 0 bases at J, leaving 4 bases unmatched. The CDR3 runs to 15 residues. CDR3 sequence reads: CASSFYRGVNTEAFF. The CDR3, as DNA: TGTGCCAGCAGCTTCTACAGGGGCGTGAACACTGAAGCTTTCTTT.

CDR3 residues: CASSVSGGTGYYEQYF. The CDR3 region has the DNA TGTGCCAGCAGCGTCTCCGGCGGGACAGGGTACTACGAGCAGTACTTC. V gene TRBV9 combines with J gene TRBJ2-7, with 9 bases matching TRBD1. The CDR3 totals 16 residues. Germline values: CDR1 SGDLS, CDR2 YYNGEE. J lost 3 bases, V lost 2 bases, and 9 bases had no gene match.

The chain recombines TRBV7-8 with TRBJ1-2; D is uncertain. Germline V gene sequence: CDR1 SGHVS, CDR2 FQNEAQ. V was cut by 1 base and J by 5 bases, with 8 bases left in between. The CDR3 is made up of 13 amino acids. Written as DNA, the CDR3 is TGTGCCAGCAGCTTAGGCGCCGAGTATGGCTACACCTTC. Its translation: CASSLGAEYGYTF.

CDR3 DNA: TGTGCCACCTCCCCCCCGCGGGAGCTAGTGTGGCATGAGCAGTTCTTC. Its protein product is CATSPPRELVWHEQFF. The rearrangement uses TRBV19 and TRBJ2-1; TRBD2 agrees at 7 bases. Germline values: CDR1 LNHDA, CDR2 SQIVND (reference sequence). The CDR3 sequence is 16 residues long. V dropped 10 bases and J dropped 8; count of bases not matched to a gene: 20.

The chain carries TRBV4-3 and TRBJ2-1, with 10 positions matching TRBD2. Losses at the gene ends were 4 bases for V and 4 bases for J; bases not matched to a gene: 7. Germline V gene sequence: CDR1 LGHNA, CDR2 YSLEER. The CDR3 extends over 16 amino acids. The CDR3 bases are TGCGCCAGCAGCCGAGAGCTAGCGGGGGCGTACAATGAGCAGTTCTTC. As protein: CASSRELAGAYNEQFF.

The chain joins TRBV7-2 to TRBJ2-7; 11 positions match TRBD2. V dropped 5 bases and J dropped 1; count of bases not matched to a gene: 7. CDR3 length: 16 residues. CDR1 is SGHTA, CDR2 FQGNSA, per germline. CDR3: CASSRGTSGFSYEQYF. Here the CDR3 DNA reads TGTGCCAGCAGCCGCGGGACTAGCGGTTTTTCCTACGAGCAGTACTTC.

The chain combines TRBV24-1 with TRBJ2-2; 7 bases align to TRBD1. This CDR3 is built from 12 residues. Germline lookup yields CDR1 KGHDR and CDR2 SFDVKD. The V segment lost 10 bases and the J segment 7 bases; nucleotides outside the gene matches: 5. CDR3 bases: TGTGCCACAGGGGGCGGAGGCGGGGAGCTGTTTTTT. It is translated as CATGGGGGELFF.